This T cell receptor (beta chain) stems from a study of blood T cell repertoires in COVID-19. Study-wide context: Samples taken during acute and convalescent COVID-19 were collected in the United States, Italy and Spain.

As concerns this clone: The identical CDR3 is also encoded by other nucleotide sequences in the sample.

Patients of the Seattle cohort, enrolled during active infection, were followed longitudinally. CDR3 length equals 14 residues. V lost 4 bases and J lost 3; bases outside the gene matches: 3. Germline-derived CDR1 and CDR2 are KGHDR and SFDVKD. Authors' data handling: By means of reference gene primer amplification, nucleated cell counts were estimated. Generated by immunoSEQ multiplex PCR, the TCRdb table keeps only in-frame clones and is missing some. V and J calls and clone size are those listed in that table; D and trimming were worked out from the DNA. The sample yields over 450,000 clones, roughly 89% seen once.

Material for sequencing was peripheral blood. The chain combines TRBV24-1 with TRBJ1-1; 8 positions match TRBD1. The clonotype was recovered from a woman aged 45-59 years with COVID-19, enrolled during active disease. CDR3 nucleotide sequence: TGTGCCACCAGTGACCCGGACAGGGACACTGAAGCTTTCTTT. It translates to CATSDPDRDTEAFF.